This T cell receptor (beta chain) was sequenced for a study of blood T cell repertoires in COVID-19. The overall study: From T cells, B-cell-depleted T cells, or PBMCs came the material, which was cDNA or gDNA.

Per the original methods: Quantification of nucleated cells was approximated via reference gene primer amplification. Libraries were prepared by immunoSEQ multiplex PCR; TCRdb keeps only in-frame clonotypes and omits some of them. The DNA gave D and trimming, while V, J and clone size come from that table. The data contain 140,000 to 150,000 clones, around 81% of them singletons. This clone was seen more than once but under ten times. The CDR3 has 13 amino acids. Germline V CDR1 and CDR2: MGHDK, SYGVNS. V lost 6 bases to trimming and J lost 2 bases, with 11 bases between them. J is TRBJ2-7 and V is TRBV25-1; a possible D gene is TRBD1 (5 bases). This receptor was obtained from a human donor in a cohort sampled during active COVID-19. Sequencing was performed on peripheral blood. This CDR3 reads CASRMTVPYEQYF. The CDR3 nucleotides read TGTGCCAGCAGGATGACAGTGCCCTACGAGCAGTACTTC.